This TCR beta chain comes out of a study of blood T cell repertoires in COVID-19. As for the study in general: Samples of COVID-19 (acute and convalescent) were obtained from the United States, Italy and Spain. The cDNA or gDNA used as material had been derived from T cells, B-cell-depleted T cells, or PBMCs.

The table came from immunoSEQ multiplex PCR; TCRdb's copy has only in-frame clones and leaves some out. The sample holds approximately 150,000 clones, roughly 90% seen once. The CDR3 covers 17 residues. Per the germline V gene, CDR1 is GTSNPN and CDR2 is SVGIG (reference sequence). Trimming removed 2 bases from V and 2 bases from J; junction bases left unmatched: 9. This sequence joins TRBV30 and TRBJ2-1, with 10 bases matching TRBD2. Sequencing used peripheral blood. This clonotype was sampled from a man between 65 and 80 years old with active COVID-19. The CDR3 bases are TGTGCCTGGAGTATACTAGCGGGATCACCTACCTACAATGAGCAGTTCTTC. Encoded protein: CAWSILAGSPTYNEQFF.